The 28 T cell receptor beta chains below were found in one sample sequenced in a study of Ad26.COV2.S vaccination and SARS-CoV-2 variants. The treatment was: 15 to 20 received Ad26.COV2.S at low or high dose, single or two shots; 5 received placebo; per-sample allocation not given. The samples date from day 63 after the first vaccine or placebo injection. Sequencing was performed with immunoSEQ multiplex PCR; in TCRdb, only in-frame clones are kept and a portion is missing. In the table there are hundreds of thousands of clones, 92% of which are singletons. Sequences were derived from peripheral blood, sampled in a trial of Ad26.COV2.S vaccine versus placebo. These receptors all come from a person between 18 and 59 years old who received the Ad26.COV2.S COVID-19 vaccine or a placebo.

This clone appeared once. This chain uses TRBV6-5 with TRBJ2-7; 7 nucleotides agree with TRBD2. The CDR3 has 14 amino acids. With 2 bases clipped from V and 4 bases from J, the junction kept 5 bases outside the gene matches. Germline V CDR1 and CDR2: MNHEY, SVGAGI. CDR3 residues: CASSYGRVSYEQYF. In nucleotides, the CDR3 is TGTGCCAGCAGTTACGGGAGGGTTTCATACGAGCAGTACTTC.

V is TRBV7-8 and J is TRBJ2-1; D remains unclear. CDR3 length: 12 amino acids. CDR1 SGHVS and CDR2 FQNEAQ come from the germline V gene. The V and J ends lost 5 bases and 10 bases respectively, with 12 bases between them. The CDR3 reads CASSAPGGEQFF. The CDR3 DNA reads TGTGCCAGCAGCGCCCCGGGTGGAGAGCAGTTCTTC.

The chain recombines TRBV5-1 with TRBJ2-2; D unclear. V was trimmed by 7 bases and J by 5 bases, leaving 6 bases between them. Germline assignment: CDR1 SGHRS and CDR2 YFSETQ. This CDR3 region has 11 residues. The CDR3 bases are TGCGCCAGCCAGGCTACCGGGGAGCTGTTTTTT. This encodes CASQATGELFF.

This chain uses TRBV21-1 with TRBJ1-4; the listed D gene, TRBD1, was not tested against the DNA. TRBV21-1 is recorded as a pseudogene. This CDR3 contains 13 residues. The CDR3 reads CASRQGCSEKLFF. The CDR3 DNA follows: TGTGCCAGCAGGCAGGGTTGTAGTGAAAAACTGTTTTTT.

The chain employs TRBV20-1 and TRBJ2-1; no reliable D call. From germline, CDR1 is DFQATT and CDR2 SNEGSKA (reference sequence). The CDR3 runs to 10 residues. V gave up 3 bases and J gave up 9 bases, with 6 bases separating them. The CDR3: CSASGPEQFF. CDR3 bases: TGCAGTGCTAGCGGACCTGAGCAGTTCTTC.

This chain connects TRBV28 to TRBJ2-7; weak D call: TRBD2 (5 bases). This CDR3 contains 14 residues. V was cut by 8 bases and J by 0 bases, with 14 bases left in between. Germline CDR1 MDHEN, CDR2 SYDVKM. CDR3 DNA: TGTGCCAGCGGAACTAGGAGCCTCTCCTACGAGCAGTACTTC. Translating gives CASGTRSLSYEQYF.

J is TRBJ2-7 and V is TRBV5-1, with 9 bases aligning to TRBD1. Germline V gives CDR1 SGHRS, CDR2 YFSETQ. CDR3 length equals 15 residues. V was clipped by 4 bases and J by 3 bases; unmatched bases: 8. CDR3 nucleotides: TGCGCCAGCAGCCGACAACAGGGGGCGGACTACGAGCAGTACTTC. Its translation: CASSRQQGADYEQYF.

The chain links TRBV12-3 or TRBV12-4 to TRBJ2-7; 7 nucleotides match TRBD2. The CDR3 totals 13 residues. V was clipped by 4 bases and J by 2 bases; unmatched bases: 2. The CDR3 DNA sequence: TGTGCCAGCAGTTCTAGCGGTGCCTACGAGCAGTACTTC. Its translation is CASSSSGAYEQYF.

The chain has TRBV6-2 or TRBV6-3 and TRBJ1-1, with D maybe TRBD1 (6 bases). The length of the CDR3 is 16 residues. The germline V gene encodes CDR1 MNHEY and CDR2 SVGEGT. With 1 base removed from V and 0 bases from J, the gap between germline ends came to 12 bases. The CDR3 is CASSYLPGHMNTEAFF. CDR3 DNA: TGTGCCAGCAGTTACTTACCGGGACATATGAACACTGAAGCTTTCTTT.

This clone appeared once. The V and J genes are TRBV19 and TRBJ1-4; 7 bases align to TRBD1. After removal of 4 bases from V and 7 bases from J, the junction contained 6 bases not matched to a gene. The length of the CDR3 is 14 residues. CDR1 is LNHDA, CDR2 SQIVND, per germline (reference sequence). The CDR3 protein is CASSSSWDSEKLFF. The CDR3 coding sequence is TGTGCCAGTAGTAGTAGCTGGGACAGTGAAAAACTGTTTTTT.

The CDR3 coding sequence is TGTGCCAGCAGGACCGACGGATACAATGAGCAGTTCTTC. Translation: CASRTDGYNEQFF. This rearrangement joins TRBV2 to TRBJ2-1; D call uncertain. V lost 6 bases and J lost 4, with 10 bases in between. Germline CDR1 and CDR2: SNHLY and FYNNEI. The CDR3 covers 13 residues.

This chain uses TRBV4-3 with TRBJ2-3; D unclear. From germline, CDR1 is LGHNA and CDR2 YSLEER. V shed 4 bases and J shed 2 bases, with 16 bases lying between them. CDR3 length: 16 amino acids. CDR3 coding DNA: TGCGCCAGCAGCCTCCAATACCAGGTCGCCACAGATACGCAGTATTTT. Translation gives CASSLQYQVATDTQYF.

The chain employs TRBV30 and TRBJ1-1, with TRBD1 identical over 9 bases. CDR3 length equals 13 residues. CDR1 GTSNPN and CDR2 SVGIG come from the germline V gene (reference sequence). J was trimmed by 4 bases and V by 8 bases; bases with no gene match: 8. The CDR3 region has the DNA TGTGCCCGGAAACAGGGGGCGCGCACTGAAGCTTTCTTT. This encodes CARKQGARTEAFF. The variable domain in full, with the rest retrieved from reference TRBV30 and TRBJ1-1, is SQTIHQWPATLVQPVGSPLSLECTVEGTSNPNLYWYRQAAGRGLQLLFYSVGIGQISSEVPQNLSASRPQDRQFILSSKKLLLSDSGFYLCARKQGARTEAFFGQGTRLTVV.

The V and J genes are TRBV27 and TRBJ2-7, with 14 bases that match TRBD2. Trimming removed 6 bases from V and 6 bases from J; junction bases left unmatched: 16. Germline V gene lookup returns CDR1 MNHEY and CDR2 SMNVEV (reference sequence). CDR3 length: 18 amino acids. CDR3: CASRTTSGGAGTGLEQYF. CDR3 sequence (DNA): TGTGCCAGCAGGACGACTAGCGGGGGGGCAGGAACTGGTCTCGAGCAGTACTTC.

This clone was seen once. The chain recombines TRBV11-2 with TRBJ1-4; 8 bases agree with TRBD1. There are 14 residues in the CDR3. V dropped 7 bases and J dropped 4; count of bases not matched to a gene: 5. Germline assignment: CDR1 SGHAT and CDR2 FQNNGV. CDR3 amino acids: CASTGTGGNEKLFF. The CDR3 nucleotides are TGTGCCAGCACCGGGACAGGCGGTAATGAAAAACTGTTTTTT. Using reference TRBV11-2 and TRBJ1-4 for the parts outside the CDR3, the full variable domain is EAGVAQSPRYKIIEKRQSVAFWCNPISGHATLYWYQQILGQGPKLLIQFQNNGVVDDSQLPKDRFSAERLKGVDSTLKIQPAKLEDSAVYLCASTGTGGNEKLFFGSGTQLSVL.

As to this clone: A read error may produce the germline difference seen at one junction end. The V and J genes are TRBV7-7 and TRBJ2-7; a possible D gene is TRBD1 (6 bases). CDR3 length: 13 amino acids. Germline V gene lookup returns CDR1 SSHAT and CDR2 FNYEAQ (reference sequence). The CDR3 sequence is CASSLGQGHEQYF. CDR3 nucleotides: TGTGCTAGCAGCTTAGGGCAGGGGCACGAGCAGTACTTC.

The rearrangement joins TRBV11-3 to TRBJ2-7; 9 bases line up with TRBD1. Losses at the gene ends were 5 bases for V and 5 bases for J; bases not matched to a gene: 4. Germline V gives CDR1 SGHNT, CDR2 YENEEA. This CDR3 region has 13 residues. The CDR3 here is CASSTGGRDEQYF. The CDR3 DNA is TGTGCCAGCAGCACAGGGGGCAGGGACGAGCAGTACTTC.

This clone was recorded once. V usage is TRBV5-1 and J usage is TRBJ2-7; D possibly corresponds to TRBD1 (5 bases). The CDR3 sequence is 12 residues long. The V gene's germline CDR1 is SGHRS and CDR2 YFSETQ. V was pared by 3 bases and J by 2 bases, with 6 bases between. The CDR3 DNA follows: TGCGCCAGCAGCTCGACAGCCTACGAGCAGTACTTC. Translated, it gives CASSSTAYEQYF. Complete variable domain (other parts from reference TRBV5-1 and TRBJ2-7): KAGVTQTPRYLIKTRGQQVTLSCSPISGHRSVSWYQQTPGQGLQFLFEYFSETQRNKGNFPGRFSGRQFSNSRSEMNVSTLELGDSALYLCASSSTAYEQYFGPGTRLTVT.

J is TRBJ2-1 and V is TRBV3-1 (or the pseudogene TRBV3-2); 8 bases match TRBD1. With V trimmed by 4 bases and J by 5 bases, 1 base remained unmatched. CDR1 LGHDT and CDR2 YNNKEL come from the germline V gene (reference sequence). This CDR3 comprises 13 residues. CDR3 sequence (DNA): TGTGCCAGCAGCCCGGACAGGGACAATGAGCAGTTCTTC. Encoded protein: CASSPDRDNEQFF.

The CDR3 sequence is CASSFRNTVLGSPLHF. CDR3 sequence (DNA): TGTGCCAGCAGCTTCAGAAACACTGTATTGGGGTCACCCCTCCACTTT. This chain uses TRBV7-2 with TRBJ1-6; D remains ambiguous. The CDR3 has 16 residues. Trimming took off 3 bases at V and 10 bases at J, with 19 bases between the two ends. From germline, CDR1 is SGHTA and CDR2 FQGNSA. Complete variable domain (other parts from reference TRBV7-2 and TRBJ1-6): GAGVSQSPSNKVTEKGKDVELRCDPISGHTALYWYRQSLGQGLEFLIYFQGNSAPDKSGLPSDRFSAERTGGSVSTLTIQRTQQEDSAVYLCASSFRNTVLGSPLHFGNGTRLTVT.

The chain combines TRBV20-1 with TRBJ2-7; D is unclear. Trimming removed 8 bases from V and 0 bases from J, with 14 bases in between. Germline lookup yields CDR1 DFQATT and CDR2 SNEGSKA (reference sequence). This CDR3 has 13 amino acids. CDR3 coding DNA: TGCAGTTCTGGTGAACTGGGCTCCTACGAGCAGTACTTC. Translated: CSSGELGSYEQYF.

The chain combines TRBV9 with TRBJ1-1; TRBD1 aligns across 7 bases. CDR1 is SGDLS, CDR2 YYNGEE, per germline. This CDR3 comprises 14 residues. V shed 0 bases, J shed 2 bases, and the junction held 1 base outside the gene matches. CDR3 coding DNA: TGTGCCAGCAGCGTAGAGGGGGCTAACACTGAAGCTTTCTTT. It encodes CASSVEGANTEAFF.

V usage is TRBV19 and J usage is TRBJ2-7; D call uncertain. Germline assignment: CDR1 LNHDA and CDR2 SQIVND (reference sequence). The V gene lost 5 bases and the J gene lost 9 bases, with 17 bases spanning the gap. CDR3 length: 13 residues. CDR3: CASSVTPSGGQYF. CDR3 nucleotide sequence: TGTGCCAGTAGTGTGACCCCGTCGGGCGGGCAGTACTTC.

CDR3 protein: CASSPYGISVEQYF. In DNA form, the CDR3 reads TGTGCCAGCTCACCCTACGGTATATCTGTCGAGCAGTACTTC. J is TRBJ2-7 and V is TRBV18; unclear D gene. V was clipped by 3 bases and J by 6 bases, with 15 bases between them. The CDR3 loop spans 14 amino acids. The germline gives CDR1 KGHSH, CDR2 LQKENI. The full variable domain, its missing parts supplied by reference TRBV18 and TRBJ2-7, is NAGVMQNPRHLVRRRGQEARLRCSPMKGHSHVYWYRQLPEEGLKFMVYLQKENIIDESGMPKERFSAEFPKEGPSILRIQQVVRGDSAAYFCASSPYGISVEQYFGPGTRLTVT.

As DNA, the CDR3 is TGTGCCAGCAGCCAAGATACCCGCGGGGGGGCGGGTACGCAGTATTTT. Translated: CASSQDTRGGAGTQYF. This chain connects TRBV3-1 (or the pseudogene TRBV3-2) to TRBJ2-3, with 9 bases aligning to TRBD2. Germline trimming cut 0 bases from V and 8 bases from J; bases unmatched to any gene: 9. This CDR3 has 16 amino acids. CDR1 and CDR2 (germline): LGHDT, YNNKEL (reference sequence).

The V and J genes are TRBV21-1 and TRBJ2-5; the table's D call of TRBD2 was not tested on the DNA. TRBV21-1 constitutes a pseudogene. The CDR3 runs to 17 residues. CDR3 sequence reads: CASSKGQEESGQETQYF. Written as DNA, the CDR3 is TGTGCCAGCAGCAAGGGTCAGGAGGAAAGTGGTCAAGAGACCCAGTACTTC.

CDR3 region: CASSLIPGTGNNQPQHF. CDR3 DNA sequence: TGCGCCAGCAGCTTAATACCCGGGACAGGGAACAATCAGCCCCAGCATTTT. This chain links TRBV5-1 with TRBJ1-5; 9 positions agree with TRBD1. This CDR3 spans 17 amino acids. Germline assignment: CDR1 SGHRS and CDR2 YFSETQ. V dropped 2 bases and J dropped 3; count of bases not matched to a gene: 9.

The V and J genes are TRBV6-5 and TRBJ2-5; perhaps TRBD1 as D (6 bases). This CDR3 has 14 amino acids. Germline lookup yields CDR1 MNHEY and CDR2 SVGAGI. Trimming removed 2 bases at V and 2 bases at J, with 9 bases between. This chain's CDR3 is CASSYGGRQETQYF. The CDR3 coding sequence is TGTGCCAGCAGTTACGGGGGCCGACAAGAGACCCAGTACTTC.